What follows describes a single TCR beta chain. TCRdb's copy holds only in-frame clones and misses some; the assay was immunoSEQ multiplex PCR. The sample records approximately 100,000 clones, approximately 90% being singletons. This entry comes from a study of OX40 agonist ivuxolimab in advanced cancers. V was trimmed by 2 bases and J by 0 bases, leaving 4 bases between them. The CDR3 covers 13 residues. Germline V gene sequence: CDR1 SGHDN, CDR2 FVKESK. The TCR was taken from an adult with an advanced solid tumor such as melanoma, head and neck, liver or kidney cancer. The specimen comprised CD4+ or CD8+ T cells sorted from blood, sampled in a trial of the OX40 agonist ivuxolimab. This chain links TRBV14 with TRBJ1-1, with no clear D. CDR3 sequence (DNA): TGTGCCAGCAGCCAATTCGTGAACACTGAAGCTTTCTTT. Translation: CASSQFVNTEAFF.